This T cell receptor beta chain is from a study of blood T cell repertoires in COVID-19. The assay was immunoSEQ multiplex PCR, and TCRdb's table has in-frame clones only and misses some. The table records around 220,000 clones, roughly 90% of them present only once. The clonotype was recovered from a man aged 25 to 40 who had been exposed to COVID-19. Material for sequencing was PBMCs or T cells enriched from blood (not recorded which).

CDR3 amino acids: CAAARQGRQETQYF. CDR3 in DNA: TGTGCCGCGGCTAGGCAGGGCCGCCAAGAGACCCAGTACTTC. The chain is built from TRBV15 and TRBJ2-5; D perhaps matches TRBD1 (5 bases). Looked up from germline, CDR1 is LNHNV and CDR2 is YYDKDF (reference sequence). The CDR3 contains 14 residues. The V gene lost 11 bases and the J gene lost 1 base, with 17 bases spanning the gap.